These T cell receptor beta chains were read from a single sample in a study of T cells in Graves' hyperthyroidism and ophthalmopathy. TCRdb reprocessed the multiplex PCR reads via MiXCR and lists one record per CDR3 protein. The table includes under 400,000 distinct CDR3 sequences, around 23% detected once. The sample taken for sequencing was blood. The receptors originated from a woman aged 50 to 60 with Graves' hyperthyroidism. CDR3s include the opening cysteine and the closing phenylalanine or tryptophan. Clone size appears in some rows only: once, few, many, or a class for an expanded clone.

TRBJ2-2 | few | TRBV7-2 | CASSPWGVGNTGELFF
TRBJ1-2 | many | TRBV6-1 | CASSEFWGSNYGYTF
TRBJ2-7 | many | TRBV5-4 | CASSLRDRDYEQYF
TRBJ1-5 | many | TRBV7-9 | CASSQSGTVNQPQHF
TRBJ1-1 | many | TRBV28 | CASREYRGTNTEAFF
TRBJ2-3 | few | TRBV9 | CASSKTGTSSTDTQYF
TRBJ2-3 | few | TRBV6-1 | CASTSSRGTDTQYF
TRBJ2-5 | many | TRBV27 | CASRRLKGQGRETQYF
TRBJ2-5 | NA | TRBV7-9 | CASSSRETNWQETQYF
TRBJ2-5 | NA | TRBV5-4 | CASSLPGLQETQYF
TRBJ2-1 | few | TRBV20-1 | CSANGGPPLYNEQFF
TRBJ2-7 | many | TRBV30 | CAWSVLGGSSYEQYF
TRBJ2-3 | once | TRBV2 | CASSAREDTQYF
TRBJ1-5 | many | TRBV7-9 | CASSLIGEDQPQHF
TRBJ2-7 | NA | TRBV30 | CAWQTGIYEQYF
TRBJ1-2 | many | TRBV4-1 | CASSDVIGFGTKPNYGYTF
TRBJ1-1 | many | TRBV3-1 | CASSQATGVGNTEAFF
TRBJ2-7 | many | TRBV11-1 | CASSLEQGLAEQYF
TRBJ1-1 | many | TRBV5-1 | CASSPGQLRETEAFF
TRBJ2-5 | many | TRBV7-8 | CASSFLGTSGGPTLQETQYF
TRBJ1-1 | NA | TRBV28 | CASSRTSGARNTEAFF
TRBJ2-1 | many | TRBV28 | CASSFRRKNNEQFF
TRBJ2-1 | many | TRBV20-1 | CSARELAGGSNEQFF
TRBJ2-5 | few | TRBV20-1 | CSSSSRGETQYF
TRBJ2-5 | many | TRBV28 | CASSPTLLTSGSRETQYF
TRBJ2-7 | NA | TRBV30 | CAWTPRDRDYEQYF
TRBJ2-7 | NA | TRBV5-6 | CANSAGSYEQYF
TRBJ2-5 | few | TRBV20-1 | CSISGSGETQYF
TRBJ1-5 | many | TRBV12-3/TRBV12-4 | CASSFASNQPQHF
TRBJ2-7 | many | TRBV28 | CASSPSGTGETYEQYF
TRBJ2-5 | many | TRBV13 | CASSLELGGGTQYF
TRBJ1-1 | NA | TRBV10-3 | CAISESIQGNEAFF
TRBJ1-2 | many | TRBV15 | CATSPGQGAWYGYTF
TRBJ2-5 | few | TRBV20-1 | CSAQLPEETQYF
TRBJ2-7 | many | TRBV25-1 | CASSDWGPVYEQYF
TRBJ2-2 | NA | TRBV10-1 | CASGSGPGTGELFF
TRBJ1-2 | NA | TRBV28 | CASSHGDSVYGYTF
TRBJ2-5 | NA | TRBV4-1 | CASSQGTSGGRQETQYF
TRBJ1-2 | NA | TRBV7-2 | CASTLGRIGYTF
TRBJ2-7 | NA | TRBV20-1 | CSAADRDSYEQYF
TRBJ2-1 | many | TRBV20-1 | CSARDRASGAYNEQFF
TRBJ1-1 | many | TRBV20-1 | CSASHETTEAFF
TRBJ2-3 | many | TRBV7-2 | CASSLERTTDTQYF
TRBJ2-7 | many | TRBV4-1 | CASSFRLSYEQYF
TRBJ2-7 | NA | TRBV29-1 | CSVLQAPYEQYF
TRBJ1-2 | few | TRBV20-1 | CSAPDMTRNYGYTF
TRBJ1-3 | many | TRBV20-1 | CGGLRDISSGNTIYF
TRBJ1-5 | NA | TRBV19 | CASSQGGGSNQPQHF
TRBJ1-5 | NA | TRBV4-3 | CASSQLGAGQPQHF
TRBJ1-2 | many | TRBV6-1 | CASMRGSRGGYTF
TRBJ1-5 | NA | TRBV28 | CASSPQGGDQPQHF
TRBJ2-7 | many | TRBV20-1 | CSAQRSSYEQYF
TRBJ2-7 | many | TRBV28 | CASSVTGTGGDEQYF
TRBJ2-5 | NA | TRBV15 | CATSREKTGGGTQYF
TRBJ2-7 | NA | TRBV6-1 | CASSDPLEQYF
TRBJ1-1 | many | TRBV5-5 | CASSEGLGAGYTEAFF